A selection of T cell receptor beta chains follows, all from one sample in a study of blood T cell repertoires in COVID-19. Clones were read by immunoSEQ multiplex PCR, and TCRdb kept only the in-frame ones, dropping some. The sample gives around 98,000 clones, 70% to 90% of which show up once; about 5% is in the top ten. The specimen was peripheral blood. The source of these receptors is a man aged 70 or older with acute or convalescent COVID-19. Each CDR3 is given without its conserved first and last residue.

j_call,v_call,cdr3_aa
TRBJ1-6,TRBV7-5,VRRGGRGRNSPLH
TRBJ1-5,TRBV7-8,ASSFLSPSNQPQH
TRBJ1-5,TRBV6-5,ASSPSSRHQPQH
TRBJ2-2,TRBV7-8,ASSLASGGAVGELF
TRBJ1-5,TRBV19,ASRQQGSSNQPQH
TRBJ1-2,TRBV6-5,ASRPLQGAHYGYT
TRBJ1-5,TRBV28,ASSPPRLSDRVSQPQH
TRBJ2-2,TRBV5-1,ASSRASAGELF
TRBJ2-3,TRBV29-1,SVASGGTDTQY
TRBJ1-1,TRBV19,ASRVPERTSEAF
TRBJ2-2,TRBV11-2,ASSRTGVNTGELF
TRBJ2-1,TRBV7-2,ASSLGLGSYNEQF
TRBJ1-2,TRBV4-1,ASSQGGGKNYGYT
TRBJ1-5,TRBV5-5,ASSSGSPGGSNQPQH
TRBJ1-6,TRBV6-8,ASSFDSNSPLH
TRBJ2-7,TRBV15,ATSRGLAGDPEQY